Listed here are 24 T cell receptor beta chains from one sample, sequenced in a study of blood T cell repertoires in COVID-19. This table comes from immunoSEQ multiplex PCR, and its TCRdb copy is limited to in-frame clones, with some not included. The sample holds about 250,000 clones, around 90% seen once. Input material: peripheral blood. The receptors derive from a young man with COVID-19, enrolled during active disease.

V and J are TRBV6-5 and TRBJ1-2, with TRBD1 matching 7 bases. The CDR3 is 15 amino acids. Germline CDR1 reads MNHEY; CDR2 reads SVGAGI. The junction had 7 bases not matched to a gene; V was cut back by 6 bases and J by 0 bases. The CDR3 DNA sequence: TGTGCCAGCAGGCCAAACAGGGGACCTAACTATGGCTACACCTTC. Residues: CASRPNRGPNYGYTF.

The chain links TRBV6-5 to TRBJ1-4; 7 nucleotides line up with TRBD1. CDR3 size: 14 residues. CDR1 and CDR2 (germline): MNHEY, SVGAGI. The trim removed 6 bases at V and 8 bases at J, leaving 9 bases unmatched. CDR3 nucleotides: TGTGCCAGCAGGATCGGACAGGAAGGGGAAAAACTGTTTTTT. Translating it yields CASRIGQEGEKLFF.

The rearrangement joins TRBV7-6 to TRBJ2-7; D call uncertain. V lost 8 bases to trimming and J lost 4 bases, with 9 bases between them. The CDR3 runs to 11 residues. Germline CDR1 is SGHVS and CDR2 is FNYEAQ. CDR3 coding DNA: TGTGCCAGCGAAAACATATACGAGCAGTACTTC. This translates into CASENIYEQYF.

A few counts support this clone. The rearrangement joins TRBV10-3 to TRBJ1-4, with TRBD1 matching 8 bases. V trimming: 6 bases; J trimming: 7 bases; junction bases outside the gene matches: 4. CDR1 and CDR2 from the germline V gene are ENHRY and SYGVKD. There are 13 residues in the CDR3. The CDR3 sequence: CAIRGQGPEKLFF. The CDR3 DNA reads TGTGCCATCAGAGGACAGGGACCTGAAAAACTGTTTTTT.

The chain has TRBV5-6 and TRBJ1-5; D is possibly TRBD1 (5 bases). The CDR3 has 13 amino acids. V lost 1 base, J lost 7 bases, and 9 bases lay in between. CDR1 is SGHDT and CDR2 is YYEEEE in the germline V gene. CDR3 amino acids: CASSLKGNQPQHF. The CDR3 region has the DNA TGTGCCAGCAGCTTGAAGGGGAACCAGCCCCAGCATTTT. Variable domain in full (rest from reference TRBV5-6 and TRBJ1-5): DAGVTQSPTHLIKTRGQQVTLRCSPKSGHDTVSWYQQALGQGPQFIFQYYEEEERQRGNFPDRFSGHQFPNYSSELNVNALLLGDSALYLCASSLKGNQPQHFGDGTRLSIL.

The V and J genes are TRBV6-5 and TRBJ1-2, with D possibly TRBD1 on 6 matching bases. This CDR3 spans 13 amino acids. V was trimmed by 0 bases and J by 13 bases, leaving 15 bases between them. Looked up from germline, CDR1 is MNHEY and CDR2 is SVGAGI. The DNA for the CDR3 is TGTGCCAGCAGTTACTCCGCTGGGGGGGCAGTCACCTTC. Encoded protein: CASSYSAGGAVTF.

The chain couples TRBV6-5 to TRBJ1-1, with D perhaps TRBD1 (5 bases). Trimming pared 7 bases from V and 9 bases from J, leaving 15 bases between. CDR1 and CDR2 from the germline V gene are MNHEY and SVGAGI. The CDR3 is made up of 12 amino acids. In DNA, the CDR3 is TGTGCCAGCATCAGGGCCCAGTCCCAAGCTTTCTTT. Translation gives CASIRAQSQAFF.

The DNA for the CDR3 is TGTGCCAGTAGTACCAACGGAGGGAATCAGCCCCAGCATTTT. The encoded protein is CASSTNGGNQPQHF. The chain uses TRBV19 and TRBJ1-5; D unresolved. There are 14 residues in the CDR3. Trimming removed 4 bases at V and 4 bases at J, with 11 bases between. Per germline, CDR1 LNHDA and CDR2 SQIVND (reference sequence).

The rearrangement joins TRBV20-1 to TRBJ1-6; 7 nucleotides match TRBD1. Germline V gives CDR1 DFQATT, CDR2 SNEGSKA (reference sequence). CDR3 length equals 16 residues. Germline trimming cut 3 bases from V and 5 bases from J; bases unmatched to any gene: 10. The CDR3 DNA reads TGCAGTGCTAGTGACCCCTCCGGGACAGATAATTCACCCCTCCACTTT. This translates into CSASDPSGTDNSPLHF.

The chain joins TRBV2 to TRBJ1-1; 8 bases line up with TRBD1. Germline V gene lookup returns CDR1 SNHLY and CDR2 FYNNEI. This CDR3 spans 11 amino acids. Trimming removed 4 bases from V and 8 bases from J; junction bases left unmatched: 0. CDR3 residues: CASSGQGEAFF. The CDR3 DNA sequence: TGTGCCAGCAGTGGACAGGGGGAAGCTTTCTTT. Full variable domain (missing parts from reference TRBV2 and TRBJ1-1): EPEVTQTPSHQVTQMGQEVILRCVPISNHLYFYWYRQILGQKVEFLVSFYNNEISEKSEIFDDQFSVERPDGSNFTLKIRSTKLEDSAMYFCASSGQGEAFFGQGTRLTVV.

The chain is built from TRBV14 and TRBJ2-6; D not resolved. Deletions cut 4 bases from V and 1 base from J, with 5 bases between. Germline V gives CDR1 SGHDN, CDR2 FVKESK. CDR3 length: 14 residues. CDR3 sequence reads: CASSLTSGANVLTF. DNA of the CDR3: TGTGCCAGCAGCCTGACATCTGGGGCCAACGTCCTGACTTTC.

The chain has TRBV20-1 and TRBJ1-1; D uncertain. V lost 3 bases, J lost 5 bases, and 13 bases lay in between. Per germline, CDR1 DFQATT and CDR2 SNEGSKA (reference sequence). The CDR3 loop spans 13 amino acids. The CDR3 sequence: CSASVQPGTEAFF. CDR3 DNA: TGCAGTGCTAGTGTACAGCCGGGGACTGAAGCTTTCTTT.

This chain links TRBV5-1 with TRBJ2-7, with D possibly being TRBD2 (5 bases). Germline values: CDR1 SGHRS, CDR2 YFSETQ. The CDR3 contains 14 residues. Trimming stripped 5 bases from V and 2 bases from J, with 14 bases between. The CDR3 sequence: CASSRGPTTYEQYF. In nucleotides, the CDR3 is TGCGCCAGCAGTCGAGGGCCGACAACCTACGAGCAGTACTTC.

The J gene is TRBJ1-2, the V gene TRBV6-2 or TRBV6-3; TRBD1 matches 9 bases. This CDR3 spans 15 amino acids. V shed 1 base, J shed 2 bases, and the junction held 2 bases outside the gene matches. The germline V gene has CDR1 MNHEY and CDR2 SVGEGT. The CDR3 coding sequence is TGTGCCAGCAGTTACTACGGACAGGGGAACTATGGCTACACCTTC. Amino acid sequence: CASSYYGQGNYGYTF.

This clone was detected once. The CDR3 loop is CASSHHGQGTNYGYTF. The CDR3, as DNA: TGTGCCAGCAGTCACCATGGACAGGGAACTAACTATGGCTACACCTTC. V gene TRBV5-5 combines with J gene TRBJ1-2; 8 bases fit TRBD1. Germline values: CDR1 SGHKS, CDR2 YYEKEE (reference sequence). V was clipped by 5 bases and J by 0 bases; unmatched bases: 9. The CDR3 length is 16 residues.

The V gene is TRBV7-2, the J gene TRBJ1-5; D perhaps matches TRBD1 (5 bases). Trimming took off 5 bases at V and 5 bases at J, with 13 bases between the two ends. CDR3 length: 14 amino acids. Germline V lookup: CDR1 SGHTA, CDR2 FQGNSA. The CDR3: CASSLTRGDQPQHF. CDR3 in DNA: TGTGCCAGCAGCCTTACCCGGGGGGATCAGCCCCAGCATTTT.

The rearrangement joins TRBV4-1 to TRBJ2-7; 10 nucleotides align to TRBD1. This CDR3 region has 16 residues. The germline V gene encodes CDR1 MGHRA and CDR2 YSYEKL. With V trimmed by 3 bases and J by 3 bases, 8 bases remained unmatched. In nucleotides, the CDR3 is TGCGCCAGCAGCCAGGGGCGGACAGGGGGATTCTACGAGCAGTACTTC. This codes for CASSQGRTGGFYEQYF.

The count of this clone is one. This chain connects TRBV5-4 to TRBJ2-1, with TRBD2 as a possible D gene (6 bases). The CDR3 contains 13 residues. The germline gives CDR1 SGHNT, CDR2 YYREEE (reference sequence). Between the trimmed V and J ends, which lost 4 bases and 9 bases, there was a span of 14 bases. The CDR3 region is CASSPGEAGEQFF. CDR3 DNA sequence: TGTGCCAGCAGCCCCGGGGAAGCGGGTGAGCAGTTCTTC.

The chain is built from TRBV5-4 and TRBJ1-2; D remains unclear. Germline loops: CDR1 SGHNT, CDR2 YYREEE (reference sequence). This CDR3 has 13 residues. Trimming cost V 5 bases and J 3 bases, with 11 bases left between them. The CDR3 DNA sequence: TGTGCCAGCAGTCGCCCCCAGGACTATGGCTACACCTTC. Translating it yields CASSRPQDYGYTF.

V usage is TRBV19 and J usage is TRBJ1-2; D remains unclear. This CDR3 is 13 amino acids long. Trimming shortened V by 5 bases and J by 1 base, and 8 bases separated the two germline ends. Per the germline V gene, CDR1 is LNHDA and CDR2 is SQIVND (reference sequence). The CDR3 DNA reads TGTGCCAGTAGTGTCGGTGTTAACTATGGCTACACCTTC. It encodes CASSVGVNYGYTF.

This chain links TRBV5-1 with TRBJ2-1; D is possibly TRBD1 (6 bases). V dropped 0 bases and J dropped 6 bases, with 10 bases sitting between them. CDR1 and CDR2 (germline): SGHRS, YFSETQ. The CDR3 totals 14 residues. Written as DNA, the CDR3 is TGCGCCAGCAGCTTGGCCCTAGGGGGCAATGAGCAGTTCTTC. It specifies CASSLALGGNEQFF.

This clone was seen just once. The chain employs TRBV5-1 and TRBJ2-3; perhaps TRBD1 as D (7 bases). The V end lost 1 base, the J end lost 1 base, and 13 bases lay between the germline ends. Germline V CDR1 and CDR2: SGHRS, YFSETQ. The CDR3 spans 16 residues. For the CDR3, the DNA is TGCGCCAGCAGCTTGCCCCAGGGGGAGGGCACAGATACGCAGTATTTT. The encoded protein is CASSLPQGEGTDTQYF.

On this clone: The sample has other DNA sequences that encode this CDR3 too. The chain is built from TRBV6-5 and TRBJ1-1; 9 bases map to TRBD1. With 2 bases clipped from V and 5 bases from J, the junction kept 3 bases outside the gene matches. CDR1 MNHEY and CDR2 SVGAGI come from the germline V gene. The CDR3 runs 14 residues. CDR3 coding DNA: TGTGCCAGCAGTTACGACAGGGGGGGAACTGAAGCTTTCTTT. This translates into CASSYDRGGTEAFF.

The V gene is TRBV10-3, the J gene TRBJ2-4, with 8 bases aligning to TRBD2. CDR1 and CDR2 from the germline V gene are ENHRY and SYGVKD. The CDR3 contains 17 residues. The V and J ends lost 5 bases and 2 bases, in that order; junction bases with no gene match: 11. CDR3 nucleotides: TGTGCCATCAGTCCCTCGGGGGGGCTGGGGTCCAAAAACATTCAGTACTTC. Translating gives CAISPSGGLGSKNIQYF.